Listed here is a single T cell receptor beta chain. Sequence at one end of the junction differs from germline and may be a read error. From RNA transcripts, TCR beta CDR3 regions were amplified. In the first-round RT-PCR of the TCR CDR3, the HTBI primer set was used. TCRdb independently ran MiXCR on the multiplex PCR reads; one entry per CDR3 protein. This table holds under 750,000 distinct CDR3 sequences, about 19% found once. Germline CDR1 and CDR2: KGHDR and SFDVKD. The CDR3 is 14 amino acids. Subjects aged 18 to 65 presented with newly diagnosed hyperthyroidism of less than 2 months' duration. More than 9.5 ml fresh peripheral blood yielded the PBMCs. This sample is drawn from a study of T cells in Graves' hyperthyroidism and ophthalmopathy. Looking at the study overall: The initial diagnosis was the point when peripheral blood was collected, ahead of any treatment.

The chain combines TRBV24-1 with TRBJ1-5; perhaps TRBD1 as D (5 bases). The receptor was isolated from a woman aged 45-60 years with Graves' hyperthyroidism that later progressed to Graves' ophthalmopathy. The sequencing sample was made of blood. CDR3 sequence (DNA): TGTGCCACCCCGTCAAGGCAGGGCAAACAGCCCCAGCATTTT. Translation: CATPSRQGKQPQHF.